A selection of T cell receptor beta chains follows, all from one sample in a study of T cells in Graves' hyperthyroidism and ophthalmopathy. From the multiplex PCR reads, TCRdb called clonotypes with MiXCR, one entry per CDR3 protein. Altogether about 660,000 distinct CDR3 sequences are present, just under 45% being singletons, with the ten largest covering more than 7%. The material sequenced was peripheral blood or thyroid tissue (not recorded which). The receptors derive from an adult man with Graves' disease, either hyperthyroidism or ophthalmopathy (not recorded which). The CDR3 runs from the conserved cysteine through the conserved F or W. The order of the fields is V gene, J gene, CDR3 protein.

V gene: TRBV20-1; J gene: TRBJ2-7; CDR3 protein: CSALTDRVYEQYF
V gene: TRBV19; J gene: TRBJ2-7; CDR3 protein: CASSPDGRYEQYF
V gene: TRBV24-1; J gene: TRBJ1-4; CDR3 protein: CATSEGRDGYTGDAEKLFF
V gene: TRBV4-1; J gene: TRBJ1-1; CDR3 protein: CASSFGTSNTEAFF
V gene: TRBV7-3; J gene: TRBJ2-5; CDR3 protein: CASSHRGGEGETQYF
V gene: TRBV28; J gene: TRBJ1-5; CDR3 protein: CASSIVGGNQPQHF
V gene: TRBV7-2; J gene: TRBJ1-1; CDR3 protein: CASRGQKYTEAFF
V gene: TRBV9; J gene: TRBJ2-2; CDR3 protein: CASSAGWGLSGELFF
V gene: TRBV29-1; J gene: TRBJ1-5; CDR3 protein: CSVSQGINQPQHF
V gene: TRBV7-9; J gene: TRBJ1-6; CDR3 protein: CASSFGILNSPLHF
V gene: TRBV11-1; J gene: TRBJ1-4; CDR3 protein: CASSLAHGTGGEKLFF
V gene: TRBV2; J gene: TRBJ1-6; CDR3 protein: CASSDLVSSPLHF
V gene: TRBV2; J gene: TRBJ1-2; CDR3 protein: CASSLQGTGGHGYTF
V gene: TRBV25-1; J gene: TRBJ1-4; CDR3 protein: CASSQGTRINEKLFF
V gene: TRBV7-2; J gene: TRBJ2-7; CDR3 protein: CASSPRLALSYEQYF
V gene: TRBV5-5; J gene: TRBJ1-3; CDR3 protein: CASSPPGTAGNTIYF
V gene: TRBV12-3/TRBV12-4; J gene: TRBJ2-2; CDR3 protein: CASRPDDRVGTGELFF
V gene: TRBV5-6; J gene: TRBJ1-1; CDR3 protein: CASSLSPFEAFF
V gene: TRBV29-1; J gene: TRBJ2-5; CDR3 protein: CSATTGVGETQYF
V gene: TRBV2; J gene: TRBJ1-5; CDR3 protein: CASSEAQHF
V gene: TRBV7-2; J gene: TRBJ2-7; CDR3 protein: CASSLAGWDEQYF
V gene: TRBV10-3; J gene: TRBJ2-2; CDR3 protein: CAISESRSGGTGELFF
V gene: TRBV20-1; J gene: TRBJ1-5; CDR3 protein: CSAMKAGAGQPQHF
V gene: TRBV20-1; J gene: TRBJ2-5; CDR3 protein: CSATRTGVRETQYF
V gene: TRBV12-3/TRBV12-4; J gene: TRBJ2-7; CDR3 protein: CASSFTSGSVDEQYF
V gene: TRBV20-1; J gene: TRBJ1-2; CDR3 protein: CSARDTGTGNYGYTF
V gene: TRBV14; J gene: TRBJ1-1; CDR3 protein: CASSRDLQGTEAFF
V gene: TRBV20-1; J gene: TRBJ1-5; CDR3 protein: CSARDRSGNQPQHF
V gene: TRBV7-3; J gene: TRBJ2-6; CDR3 protein: CASSPRQGETGANGLTF
V gene: TRBV29-1; J gene: TRBJ1-2; CDR3 protein: CSSGNRHYGYTF
V gene: TRBV2; J gene: TRBJ1-1; CDR3 protein: CASSESDLNTEAFF
V gene: TRBV9; J gene: TRBJ1-1; CDR3 protein: CASSPDRVGTFYAEAFF
V gene: TRBV20-1; J gene: TRBJ2-5; CDR3 protein: CSARGTGSGETQYF
V gene: TRBV2; J gene: TRBJ2-5; CDR3 protein: CASSARGAGFQETQYF
V gene: TRBV27; J gene: TRBJ1-4; CDR3 protein: CASSFQGGEKLFF
V gene: TRBV5-5; J gene: TRBJ1-2; CDR3 protein: CASSFAQDYGYTF
V gene: TRBV10-3; J gene: TRBJ1-6; CDR3 protein: CASSLPRGLSPLHF
V gene: TRBV10-3; J gene: TRBJ1-1; CDR3 protein: CAISESSGGRDGNTEAFF
V gene: TRBV5-1; J gene: TRBJ1-2; CDR3 protein: CASSLGGPDGYTF
V gene: TRBV9; J gene: TRBJ2-2; CDR3 protein: CASSVVSSGQGSTGELFF
V gene: TRBV7-8; J gene: TRBJ1-1; CDR3 protein: CASSLLLTEAFF
V gene: TRBV15; J gene: TRBJ1-2; CDR3 protein: CATSRDDPGTGAYGYTF
V gene: TRBV7-9; J gene: TRBJ2-2; CDR3 protein: CASSQDREQRELFF
V gene: TRBV29-1; J gene: TRBJ2-7; CDR3 protein: CSVGTSGGSYEQYF
V gene: TRBV3-1; J gene: TRBJ2-5; CDR3 protein: CASSEPCQEFRDQETQYF
V gene: TRBV25-1; J gene: TRBJ1-1; CDR3 protein: CASSLGSGAFF
V gene: TRBV29-1; J gene: TRBJ1-5; CDR3 protein: CSVAGTDLPQHF
V gene: TRBV19; J gene: TRBJ2-6; CDR3 protein: CASSRGSRINSGANVLTF
V gene: TRBV29-1; J gene: TRBJ2-5; CDR3 protein: CSVGGSAGGLEETQYF
V gene: TRBV2; J gene: TRBJ2-7; CDR3 protein: CASSERTGRYEQYF
V gene: TRBV20-1; J gene: TRBJ2-7; CDR3 protein: CSAREQGYEQYF
V gene: TRBV20-1; J gene: TRBJ1-1; CDR3 protein: CSARAVLNTEAFF
V gene: TRBV10-3; J gene: TRBJ1-1; CDR3 protein: CAIRPGTGRSTEAFF
V gene: TRBV14; J gene: TRBJ2-6; CDR3 protein: CASSQDPGSSGANVLTF